Following are 16 T cell receptor beta chains from one sample sequenced in a study of blood T cell repertoires in COVID-19. Libraries were prepared by immunoSEQ multiplex PCR; TCRdb keeps only in-frame clonotypes and omits some of them. The data hold 150,000 or so clones, with roughly 88% observed a single time. Input material: peripheral blood. The source is a woman aged 60-75 years with acute or convalescent COVID-19.

The V and J genes are TRBV28 and TRBJ1-4, with TRBD1 matching over 7 bases. This CDR3 contains 17 residues. Germline assignment: CDR1 MDHEN and CDR2 SYDVKM. V gave up 4 bases and J gave up 8 bases; unmatched junction bases: 16. CDR3 DNA sequence: TGTGCCAGCAGTTCCGGCGGGACAGCACACTTAGGAGAAAAACTGTTTTTT. It specifies CASSSGGTAHLGEKLFF. The whole variable domain, filled in from reference TRBV28 and TRBJ1-4, reads DVKVTQSSRYLVKRTGEKVFLECVQDMDHENMFWYRQDPGLGLRLIYFSYDVKMKEKGDIPEGYSVSREKKERFSLILESASTNQTSMYLCASSSGGTAHLGEKLFFGSGTQLSVL.

The V and J genes are TRBV18 and TRBJ1-1; 7 bases agree with TRBD1. This CDR3 has 15 amino acids. The J segment lost 2 bases and the V segment lost 3 bases, leaving 6 bases of the junction unmatched. Looked up from germline, CDR1 is KGHSH and CDR2 is LQKENI. Here the CDR3 DNA reads TGTGCCAGCTCACCCCCGGGACAGCCTAACACTGAAGCTTTCTTT. This encodes CASSPPGQPNTEAFF.

This chain links TRBV19 with TRBJ2-1; TRBD2 matches 11 bases. This CDR3 is 13 amino acids long. Trimming cost V 7 bases and J 7 bases; bases outside gene matches: 3. The germline V gene has CDR1 LNHDA and CDR2 SQIVND (reference sequence). The CDR3 protein is CASTVAGGNEQFF. The CDR3 nucleotides read TGTGCCAGTACCGTAGCGGGGGGGAATGAGCAGTTCTTC.

This chain joins TRBV6-2 or TRBV6-3 and TRBJ1-4; TRBD1 might be the D (5 bases). This CDR3 spans 16 amino acids. Germline V lookup: CDR1 MNHEY, CDR2 SVGEGT. Trimming left V 6 bases short and J 8 bases short, with 22 bases between. The CDR3, as DNA: TGTGCCAGCAGCGATCGAACAGGATTGGTTGGGGAAAAACTGTTTTTT. Translation gives CASSDRTGLVGEKLFF.

The chain has TRBV9 and TRBJ2-3, with 10 bases matching TRBD2. Germline V CDR1 and CDR2: SGDLS, YYNGEE. V lost 2 bases, J lost 3 bases, and 3 bases stayed unmatched. CDR3 length equals 15 residues. CDR3: CASSVGSGGTDTQYF. In nucleotides, the CDR3 is TGTGCCAGCAGCGTGGGTAGCGGGGGGACAGATACGCAGTATTTT.

This chain uses TRBV2 with TRBJ2-5; possible D gene TRBD2, 7 bases. Germline lookup yields CDR1 SNHLY and CDR2 FYNNEI. Trimming removed 10 bases at V and 7 bases at J, with 19 bases between. The CDR3 is 13 amino acids. The CDR3 sequence is CAIFGQPGGTQYF. The CDR3 DNA reads as TGTGCCATCTTTGGACAGCCGGGAGGGACCCAGTACTTC.

This rearrangement joins TRBV6-5 to TRBJ2-7; D might be TRBD1 (5 bases). This CDR3 comprises 14 residues. In germline, CDR1 is MNHEY, CDR2 SVGAGI. V lost 6 bases, J lost 1 base, and 13 bases lay in between. The CDR3 sequence is CASRPPRVSYEQYF. Written as DNA, the CDR3 is TGTGCCAGCAGGCCCCCCAGGGTTTCCTACGAGCAGTACTTC.

The J gene is TRBJ1-5, the V gene TRBV28, with 8 bases fitting TRBD1. The V and J ends lost 6 bases and 2 bases, in that order; junction bases with no gene match: 6. Germline V gene sequence: CDR1 MDHEN, CDR2 SYDVKM. This CDR3 is built from 15 residues. In nucleotides, the CDR3 is TGTGCCAGCAGAACGACAGGGGTTGGCAATCAGCCCCAGCATTTT. Encoded protein: CASRTTGVGNQPQHF. Supplemented by reference TRBV28 and TRBJ1-5, the full variable domain reads DVKVTQSSRYLVKRTGEKVFLECVQDMDHENMFWYRQDPGLGLRLIYFSYDVKMKEKGDIPEGYSVSREKKERFSLILESASTNQTSMYLCASRTTGVGNQPQHFGDGTRLSIL.

The chain uses TRBV28 and TRBJ1-6; D is undetermined. Germline lookup yields CDR1 MDHEN and CDR2 SYDVKM. The length of the CDR3 is 14 residues. Deletions cut 3 bases from V and 10 bases from J, with 13 bases between. CDR3 amino acids: CASSFGVGGSPLHF. The CDR3 DNA reads as TGTGCCAGCAGTTTTGGGGTAGGAGGGTCACCCCTCCACTTT.

V is TRBV10-3 and J is TRBJ1-1, with D possibly TRBD1 on 6 matching bases. V was trimmed by 10 bases and J by 0 bases, leaving 18 bases between them. The length of the CDR3 is 15 residues. Germline lookup yields CDR1 ENHRY and CDR2 SYGVKD. CDR3 region: CATKTIEGVNTEAFF. The CDR3 coding sequence is TGTGCCACCAAAACTATCGAGGGGGTGAACACTGAAGCTTTCTTT.

The sample holds a few counts of this clone. The chain joins TRBV7-2 to TRBJ1-5, with D maybe TRBD1 (5 bases). Trimming cost V 5 bases and J 2 bases, with 10 bases left between them. CDR1 and CDR2 (germline): SGHTA, FQGNSA. CDR3 length: 14 amino acids. The CDR3 DNA is TGTGCCAGCAGCGTGATAGGGGGCAATCAGCCCCAGCATTTT. Translation: CASSVIGGNQPQHF.

This chain uses TRBV28 with TRBJ2-3; the match to TRBD2 covers 11 bases. The CDR3 has 15 residues. Looked up from germline, CDR1 is MDHEN and CDR2 is SYDVKM. V dropped 5 bases and J dropped 4; count of bases not matched to a gene: 5. The DNA for the CDR3 is TGTGCCAGCAGTCTTTCGACTAGCGGGGCAGATACGCAGTATTTT. Protein product: CASSLSTSGADTQYF.

This clone was seen a few times. DNA of the CDR3: TGTGCCAGTAGTATAGGCCCCCTGGCCACCTATGGCTACACCTTC. Amino acid sequence: CASSIGPLATYGYTF. The V gene is TRBV19, the J gene TRBJ1-2; D is undetermined. The CDR3 has 15 residues. V lost 1 base to trimming and J lost 4 bases, with 13 bases between them. Germline V gene sequence: CDR1 LNHDA, CDR2 SQIVND (reference sequence). Full variable domain (outside the CDR3, taken from reference TRBV19 and TRBJ1-2): DGGITQSPKYLFRKEGQNVTLSCEQNLNHDAMYWYRQDPGQGLRLIYYSQIVNDFQKGDIAEGYSVSREKKESFPLTVTSAQKNPTAFYLCASSIGPLATYGYTFGSGTRLTVV.

The V and J genes are TRBV19 and TRBJ1-5; D unclear. CDR1 and CDR2 (germline): LNHDA, SQIVND (reference sequence). This CDR3 contains 14 residues. The V end lost 3 bases, the J end lost 1 base, and 7 bases lay between the germline ends. In DNA, the CDR3 is TGTGCCAGTAGTATTCCCAGAAGCAATCAGCCCCAGCATTTT. Encoded protein: CASSIPRSNQPQHF. The whole variable domain, remainder taken from reference TRBV19 and TRBJ1-5, is DGGITQSPKYLFRKEGQNVTLSCEQNLNHDAMYWYRQDPGQGLRLIYYSQIVNDFQKGDIAEGYSVSREKKESFPLTVTSAQKNPTAFYLCASSIPRSNQPQHFGDGTRLSIL.

The sample holds one count of this clone. CDR3 protein: CAWSPGHWNTEAFF. The CDR3 bases are TGTGCCTGGAGTCCCGGACACTGGAACACTGAAGCTTTCTTT. The chain joins TRBV30 to TRBJ1-1; possible D gene TRBD1, 5 bases. V was cut by 2 bases and J by 1 base, with 11 bases left in between. From germline, CDR1 is GTSNPN and CDR2 SVGIG (reference sequence). This CDR3 contains 14 residues.

This chain uses TRBV12-5 with TRBJ1-5; TRBD1 aligns across 8 bases. The CDR3 covers 15 residues. The germline gives CDR1 LGHNT, CDR2 FRNRAP. With V trimmed by 6 bases and J by 9 bases, 13 bases remained unmatched. CDR3 residues: CASGSLDRASGPQHF. In DNA form, the CDR3 reads TGTGCTAGTGGCTCTTTGGACAGGGCCTCTGGGCCCCAGCATTTT.